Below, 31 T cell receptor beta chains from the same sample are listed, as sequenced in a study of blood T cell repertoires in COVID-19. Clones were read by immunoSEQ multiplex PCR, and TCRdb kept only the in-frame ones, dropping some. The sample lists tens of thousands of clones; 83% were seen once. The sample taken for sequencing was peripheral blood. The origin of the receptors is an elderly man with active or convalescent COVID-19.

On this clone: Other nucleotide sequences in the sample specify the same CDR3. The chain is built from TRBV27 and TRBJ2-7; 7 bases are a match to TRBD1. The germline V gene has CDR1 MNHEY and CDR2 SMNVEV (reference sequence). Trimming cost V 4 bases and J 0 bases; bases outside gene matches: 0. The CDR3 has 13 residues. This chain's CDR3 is CASSWDSSYEQYF. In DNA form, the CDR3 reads TGTGCCAGCAGTTGGGACAGCTCCTACGAGCAGTACTTC.

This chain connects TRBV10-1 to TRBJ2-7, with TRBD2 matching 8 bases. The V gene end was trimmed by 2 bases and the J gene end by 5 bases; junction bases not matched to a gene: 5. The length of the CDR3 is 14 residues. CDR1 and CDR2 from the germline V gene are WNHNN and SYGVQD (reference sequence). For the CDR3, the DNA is TGCGCCAGCAGTGAGGGACTAGCTTTCCACGAGCAGTACTTC. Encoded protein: CASSEGLAFHEQYF.

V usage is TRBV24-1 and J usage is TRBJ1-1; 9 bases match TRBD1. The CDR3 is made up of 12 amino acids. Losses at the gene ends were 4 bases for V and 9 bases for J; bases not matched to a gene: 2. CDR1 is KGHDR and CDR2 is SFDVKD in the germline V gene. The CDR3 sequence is CATSEGTGKAFF. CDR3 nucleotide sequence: TGTGCCACCAGTGAGGGGACAGGGAAAGCTTTCTTT.

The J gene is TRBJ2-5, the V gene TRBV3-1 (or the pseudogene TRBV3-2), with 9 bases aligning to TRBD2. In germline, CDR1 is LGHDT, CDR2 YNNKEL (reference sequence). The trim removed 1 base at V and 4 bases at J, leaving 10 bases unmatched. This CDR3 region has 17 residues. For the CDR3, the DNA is TGTGCCAGCAGCCAAGGGAGCGGGACTAGCATCGGAGAGACCCAGTACTTC. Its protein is CASSQGSGTSIGETQYF.

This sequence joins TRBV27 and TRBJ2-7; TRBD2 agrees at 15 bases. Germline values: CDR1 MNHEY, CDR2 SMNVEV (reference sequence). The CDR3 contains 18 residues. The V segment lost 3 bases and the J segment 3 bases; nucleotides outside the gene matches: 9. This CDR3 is CASSFRTSGRAPLYEQYF. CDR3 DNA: TGTGCCAGCAGTTTTCGGACTAGCGGGAGGGCCCCGCTCTACGAGCAGTACTTC.

CDR3 coding DNA: TGTGCCAGCAGCCTAACCTGGGCCAGGGGCACTGAAGCTTTCTTT. It codes for CASSLTWARGTEAFF. The chain employs TRBV6-2 or TRBV6-3 and TRBJ1-1, with D possibly TRBD1 on 6 matching bases. CDR1 is MNHEY and CDR2 is SVGEGT in the germline V gene. The CDR3 totals 15 residues. V shed 6 bases and J shed 4 bases, with 18 bases lying between them.

The CDR3 spells CASSTTSGAQETQYF. The CDR3 DNA is TGTGCCAGCTCAACGACTAGCGGGGCCCAAGAGACCCAGTACTTC. The gene calls are TRBV18 and TRBJ2-5, with 11 bases identical to TRBD2. From germline, CDR1 is KGHSH and CDR2 LQKENI. Germline trimming cut 5 bases from V and 1 base from J; bases unmatched to any gene: 3. This CDR3 has 15 residues.

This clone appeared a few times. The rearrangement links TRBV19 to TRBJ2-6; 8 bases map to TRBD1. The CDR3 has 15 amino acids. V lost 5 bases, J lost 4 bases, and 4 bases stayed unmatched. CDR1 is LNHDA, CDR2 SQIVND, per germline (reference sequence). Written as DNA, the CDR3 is TGTGCCAGTAGTCAGACAGGGGCCGGGGCCAACGTCCTGACTTTC. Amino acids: CASSQTGAGANVLTF.

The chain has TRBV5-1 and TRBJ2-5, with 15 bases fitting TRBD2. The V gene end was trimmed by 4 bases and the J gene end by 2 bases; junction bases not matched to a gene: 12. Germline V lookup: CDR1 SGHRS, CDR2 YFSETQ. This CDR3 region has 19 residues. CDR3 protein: CASSPVGLAGGTGQETQYF. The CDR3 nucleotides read TGCGCCAGCAGCCCCGTGGGACTAGCGGGAGGCACTGGGCAAGAGACCCAGTACTTC.

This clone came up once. The CDR3 coding sequence is TGTGCCAGCAGCCCGGGTGGGGGGGGCTCGTACGAGCAGTACTTC. Protein sequence: CASSPGGGGSYEQYF. The genes are TRBV7-2 and TRBJ2-7; TRBD2 is a possible D gene (7 bases). Germline values: CDR1 SGHTA, CDR2 FQGNSA. The CDR3 has 15 amino acids. V lost 5 bases, J lost 4 bases, and 18 bases lay in between.

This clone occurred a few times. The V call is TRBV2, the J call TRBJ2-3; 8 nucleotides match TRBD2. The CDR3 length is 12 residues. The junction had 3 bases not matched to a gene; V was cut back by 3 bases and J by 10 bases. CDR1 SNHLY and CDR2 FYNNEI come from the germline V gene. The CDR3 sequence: CASSDGLAAQYF. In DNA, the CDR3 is TGTGCCAGCAGTGACGGACTAGCTGCGCAGTATTTT.

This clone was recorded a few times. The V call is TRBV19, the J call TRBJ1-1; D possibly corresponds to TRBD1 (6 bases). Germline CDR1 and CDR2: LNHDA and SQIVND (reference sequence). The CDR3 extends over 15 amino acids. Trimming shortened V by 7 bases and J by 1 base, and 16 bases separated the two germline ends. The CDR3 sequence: CASIQRGISNTEAFF. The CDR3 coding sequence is TGTGCCAGTATTCAAAGGGGGATCTCGAACACTGAAGCTTTCTTT.

CDR3 in amino acids: CASSTRQGVPRSGANVLTF. In DNA form, the CDR3 reads TGTGCCAGCAGTACCCGACAGGGGGTCCCGCGATCTGGGGCCAACGTCCTGACTTTC. The V call is TRBV27, the J call TRBJ2-6; TRBD1 matches at 9 bases. The V segment lost 5 bases and the J segment 1 base; nucleotides outside the gene matches: 12. Germline V gives CDR1 MNHEY, CDR2 SMNVEV (reference sequence). The CDR3 is made up of 19 amino acids.

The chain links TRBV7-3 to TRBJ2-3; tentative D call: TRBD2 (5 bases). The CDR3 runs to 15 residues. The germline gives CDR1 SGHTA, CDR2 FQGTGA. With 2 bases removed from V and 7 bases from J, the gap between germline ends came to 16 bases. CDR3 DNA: TGTGCCAGCAGCTTAGCCCCCGACTACCCTCATACGCAGTATTTT. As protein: CASSLAPDYPHTQYF.

The chain's CDR3 is CAWSGATALGNTIYF. The CDR3 DNA sequence: TGTGCCTGGAGTGGTGCAACAGCCCTTGGAAACACCATATATTTT. The chain couples TRBV30 to TRBJ1-3; D ambiguous. Looked up from germline, CDR1 is GTSNPN and CDR2 is SVGIG (reference sequence). CDR3 length: 15 amino acids. The V and J ends lost 1 base and 3 bases respectively, with 13 bases between them.

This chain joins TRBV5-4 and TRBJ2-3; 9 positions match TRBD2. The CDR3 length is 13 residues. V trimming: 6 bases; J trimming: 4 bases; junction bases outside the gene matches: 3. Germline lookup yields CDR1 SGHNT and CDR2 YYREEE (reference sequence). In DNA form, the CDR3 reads TGTGCCAGCACCGCGGGGGGGGCAGATACGCAGTATTTT. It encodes CASTAGGADTQYF.

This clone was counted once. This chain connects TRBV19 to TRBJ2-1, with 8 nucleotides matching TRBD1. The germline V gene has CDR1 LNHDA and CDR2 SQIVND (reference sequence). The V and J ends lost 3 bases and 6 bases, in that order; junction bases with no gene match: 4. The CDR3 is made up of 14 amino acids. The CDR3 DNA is TGTGCCAGTAGTATCAGGGGGCGGTTCAATGAGCAGTTCTTC. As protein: CASSIRGRFNEQFF.

The chain's CDR3 is CASSIAVQGASYEQYF. In DNA form, the CDR3 reads TGTGCCAGTAGTATAGCCGTCCAGGGGGCGTCGTACGAGCAGTACTTC. The gene calls are TRBV19 and TRBJ2-7; 8 positions agree with TRBD1. The CDR3 covers 16 residues. V lost 1 base, J lost 4 bases, and 9 bases stayed unmatched. The V gene's germline CDR1 is LNHDA and CDR2 SQIVND (reference sequence).

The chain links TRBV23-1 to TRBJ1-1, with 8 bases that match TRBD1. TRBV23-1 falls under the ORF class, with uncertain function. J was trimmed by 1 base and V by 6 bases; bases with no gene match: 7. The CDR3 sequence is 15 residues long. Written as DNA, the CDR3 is TGCGCCAGCAGACACAGGGGGGTGTGGAACACTGAAGCTTTCTTT. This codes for CASRHRGVWNTEAFF.

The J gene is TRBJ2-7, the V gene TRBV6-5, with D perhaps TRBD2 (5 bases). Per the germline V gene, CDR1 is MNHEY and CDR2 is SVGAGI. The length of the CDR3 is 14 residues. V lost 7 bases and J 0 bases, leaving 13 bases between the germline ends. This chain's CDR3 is CASTLGLFSYEQYF. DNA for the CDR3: TGTGCCAGCACTCTCGGACTGTTCTCCTACGAGCAGTACTTC.

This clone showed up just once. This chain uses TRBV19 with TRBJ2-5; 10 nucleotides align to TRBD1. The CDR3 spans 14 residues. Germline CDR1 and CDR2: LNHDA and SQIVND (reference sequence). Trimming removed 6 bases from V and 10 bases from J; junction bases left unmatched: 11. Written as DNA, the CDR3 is TGTGCCAGTAGCAGTCCGGGGGACAGGGGTAACCAGTACTTC. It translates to CASSSPGDRGNQYF.

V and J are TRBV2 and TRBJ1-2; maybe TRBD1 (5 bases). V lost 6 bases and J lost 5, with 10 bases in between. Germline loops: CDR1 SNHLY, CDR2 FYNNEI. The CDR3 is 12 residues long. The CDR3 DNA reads TGTGCCAGCAGGGGCGACAGTTATGGCTACACCTTC. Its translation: CASRGDSYGYTF.

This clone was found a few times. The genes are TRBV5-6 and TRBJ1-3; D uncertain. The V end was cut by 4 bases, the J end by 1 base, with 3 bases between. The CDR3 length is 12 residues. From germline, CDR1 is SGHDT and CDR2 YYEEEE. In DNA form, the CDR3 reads TGTGCCAGCAGCCTGTCTGGAAACACCATATATTTT. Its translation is CASSLSGNTIYF.

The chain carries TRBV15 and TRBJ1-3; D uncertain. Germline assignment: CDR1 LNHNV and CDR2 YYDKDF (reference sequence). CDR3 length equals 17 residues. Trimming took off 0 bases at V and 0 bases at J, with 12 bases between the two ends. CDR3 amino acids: CATSRDSGRFSGNTIYF. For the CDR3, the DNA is TGTGCCACCAGCAGAGATTCTGGCAGATTCTCTGGAAACACCATATATTTT.

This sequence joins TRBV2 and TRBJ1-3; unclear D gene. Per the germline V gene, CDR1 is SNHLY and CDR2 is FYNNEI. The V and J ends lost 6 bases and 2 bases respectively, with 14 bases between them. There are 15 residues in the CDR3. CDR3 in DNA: TGTGCCAGCAGCCAAACGAAAGCCACTGGAAACACCATATATTTT. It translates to CASSQTKATGNTIYF. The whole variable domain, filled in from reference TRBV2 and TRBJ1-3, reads EPEVTQTPSHQVTQMGQEVILRCVPISNHLYFYWYRQILGQKVEFLVSFYNNEISEKSEIFDDQFSVERPDGSNFTLKIRSTKLEDSAMYFCASSQTKATGNTIYFGEGSWLTVV.

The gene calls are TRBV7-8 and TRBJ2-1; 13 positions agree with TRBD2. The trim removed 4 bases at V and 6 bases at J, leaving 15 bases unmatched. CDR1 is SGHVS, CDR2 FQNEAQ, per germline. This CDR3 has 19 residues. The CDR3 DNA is TGTGCCAGCAGCTGGGGACTAGCGGGATCCTCTTCCCCACTCAATGAGCAGTTCTTC. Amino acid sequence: CASSWGLAGSSSPLNEQFF.

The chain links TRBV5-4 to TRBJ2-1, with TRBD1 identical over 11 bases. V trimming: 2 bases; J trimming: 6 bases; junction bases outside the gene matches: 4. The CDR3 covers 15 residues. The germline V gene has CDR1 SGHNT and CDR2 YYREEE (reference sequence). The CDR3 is CASSLPGTGGNEQFF. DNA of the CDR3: TGTGCCAGCAGCTTACCCGGGACAGGGGGCAATGAGCAGTTCTTC.

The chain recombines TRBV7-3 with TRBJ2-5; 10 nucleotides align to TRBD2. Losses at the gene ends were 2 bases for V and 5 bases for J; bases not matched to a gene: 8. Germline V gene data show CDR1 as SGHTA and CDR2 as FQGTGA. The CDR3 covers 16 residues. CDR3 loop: CASSLLPSGGPETQYF. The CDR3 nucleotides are TGTGCCAGCAGCTTACTGCCTAGCGGGGGCCCGGAGACCCAGTACTTC.

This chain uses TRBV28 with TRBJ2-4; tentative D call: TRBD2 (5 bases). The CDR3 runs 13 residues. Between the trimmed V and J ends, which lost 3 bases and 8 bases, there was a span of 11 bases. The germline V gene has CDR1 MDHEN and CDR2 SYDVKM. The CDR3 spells CASSFLWGDIQYF. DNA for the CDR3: TGTGCCAGCAGTTTTCTGTGGGGAGACATTCAGTACTTC. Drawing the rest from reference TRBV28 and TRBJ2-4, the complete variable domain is DVKVTQSSRYLVKRTGEKVFLECVQDMDHENMFWYRQDPGLGLRLIYFSYDVKMKEKGDIPEGYSVSREKKERFSLILESASTNQTSMYLCASSFLWGDIQYFGAGTRLSVL.

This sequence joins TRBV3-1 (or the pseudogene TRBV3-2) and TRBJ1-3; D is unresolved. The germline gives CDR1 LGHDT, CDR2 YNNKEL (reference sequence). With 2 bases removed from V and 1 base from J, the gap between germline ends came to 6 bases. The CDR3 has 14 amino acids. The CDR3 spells CASSQMSSGNTIYF. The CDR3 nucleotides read TGTGCCAGCAGCCAAATGAGTTCTGGAAACACCATATATTTT.

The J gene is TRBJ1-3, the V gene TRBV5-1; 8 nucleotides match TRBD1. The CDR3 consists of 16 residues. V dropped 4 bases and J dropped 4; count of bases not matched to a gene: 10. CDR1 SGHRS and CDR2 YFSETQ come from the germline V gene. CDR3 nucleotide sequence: TGCGCCAGCAGCCCCGGGGGCCGGGACAGGGGAAACACCATATATTTT. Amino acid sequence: CASSPGGRDRGNTIYF.